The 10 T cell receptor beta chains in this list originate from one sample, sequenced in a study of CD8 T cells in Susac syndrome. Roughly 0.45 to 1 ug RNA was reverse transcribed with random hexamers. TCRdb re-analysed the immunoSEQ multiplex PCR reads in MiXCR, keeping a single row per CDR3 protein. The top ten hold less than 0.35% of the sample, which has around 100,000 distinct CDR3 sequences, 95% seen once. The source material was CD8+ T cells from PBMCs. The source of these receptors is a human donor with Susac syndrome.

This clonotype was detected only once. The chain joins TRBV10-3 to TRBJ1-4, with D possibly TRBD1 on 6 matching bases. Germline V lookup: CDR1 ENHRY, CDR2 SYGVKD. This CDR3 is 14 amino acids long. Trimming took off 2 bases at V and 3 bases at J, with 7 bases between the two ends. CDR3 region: CAISEGQSNEKLFF. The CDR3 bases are TGTGCCATCAGTGAGGGACAGTCTAATGAAAAACTGTTTTTT.

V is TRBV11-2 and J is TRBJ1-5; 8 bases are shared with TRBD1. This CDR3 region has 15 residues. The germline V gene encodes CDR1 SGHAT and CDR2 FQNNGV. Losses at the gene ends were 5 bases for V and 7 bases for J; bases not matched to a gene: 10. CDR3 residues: CASSQTGERGQPQHF. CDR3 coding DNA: TGTGCCAGCAGCCAGACAGGGGAAAGGGGCCAGCCCCAGCATTTT.

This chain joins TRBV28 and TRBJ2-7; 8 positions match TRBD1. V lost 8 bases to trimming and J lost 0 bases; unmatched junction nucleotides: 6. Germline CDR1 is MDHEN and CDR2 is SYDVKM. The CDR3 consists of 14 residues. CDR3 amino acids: CASGDRRHSYEQYF. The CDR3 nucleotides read TGTGCCAGCGGGGACAGGAGACACTCCTACGAGCAGTACTTC.

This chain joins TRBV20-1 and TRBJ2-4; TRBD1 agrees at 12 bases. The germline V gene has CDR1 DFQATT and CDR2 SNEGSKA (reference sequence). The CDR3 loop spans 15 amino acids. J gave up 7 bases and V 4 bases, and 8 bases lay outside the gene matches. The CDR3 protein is CSATPVGTGGNIQYF. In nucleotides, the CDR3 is TGCAGTGCTACCCCAGTCGGGACAGGGGGCAACATTCAGTACTTC.

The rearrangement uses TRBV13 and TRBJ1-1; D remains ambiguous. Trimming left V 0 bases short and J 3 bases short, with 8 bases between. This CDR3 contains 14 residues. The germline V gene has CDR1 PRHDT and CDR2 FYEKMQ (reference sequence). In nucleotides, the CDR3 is TGTGCCAGCAGCTTAGGGGGGTCGTACACTGAAGCTTTCTTT. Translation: CASSLGGSYTEAFF.

As DNA, the CDR3 is TGTGCCAGCGGGGGGTTGGCGAACGAGACCCAGTACTTC. Its protein is CASGGLANETQYF. The chain uses TRBV3-1 and TRBJ2-5; D perhaps matches TRBD2 (6 bases). The V gene lost 8 bases and the J gene lost 5 bases, with 15 bases spanning the gap. The CDR3 loop spans 13 amino acids. Germline lookup yields CDR1 LGHDT and CDR2 YNNKEL (reference sequence).

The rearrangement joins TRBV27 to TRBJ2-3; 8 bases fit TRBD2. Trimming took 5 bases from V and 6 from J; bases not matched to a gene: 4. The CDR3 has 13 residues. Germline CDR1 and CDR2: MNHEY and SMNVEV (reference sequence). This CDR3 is CASSAGRADTQYF. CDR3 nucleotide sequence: TGTGCCAGCAGTGCCGGGAGGGCGGATACGCAGTATTTT.

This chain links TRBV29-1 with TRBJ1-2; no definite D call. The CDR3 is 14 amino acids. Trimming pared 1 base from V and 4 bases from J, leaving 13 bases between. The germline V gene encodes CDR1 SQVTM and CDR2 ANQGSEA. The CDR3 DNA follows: TGCAGCGTTGAAGGGGCAACCCTCCTCTATGGCTACACCTTC. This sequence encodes CSVEGATLLYGYTF. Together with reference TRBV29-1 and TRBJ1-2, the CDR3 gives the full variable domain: SAVISQKPSRDICQRGTSLTIQCQVDSQVTMMFWYRQQPGQSLTLIATANQGSEATYESGFVIDKFPISRPNLTFSTLTVSNMSPEDSSIYLCSVEGATLLYGYTFGSGTRLTVV.

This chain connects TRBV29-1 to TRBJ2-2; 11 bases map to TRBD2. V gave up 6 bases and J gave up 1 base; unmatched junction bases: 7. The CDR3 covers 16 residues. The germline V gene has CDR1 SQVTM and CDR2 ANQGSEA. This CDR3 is CSVPATSGVNTGELFF. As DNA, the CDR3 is TGCAGCGTGCCCGCGACTAGCGGGGTGAACACCGGGGAGCTGTTTTTT.

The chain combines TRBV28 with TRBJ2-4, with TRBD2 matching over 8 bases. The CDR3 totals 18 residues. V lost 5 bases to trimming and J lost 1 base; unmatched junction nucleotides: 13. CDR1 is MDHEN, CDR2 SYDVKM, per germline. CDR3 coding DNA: TGTGCCAGCAGTAGCCCCCTACTAGCGGAGGGGGCCAAAAACATTCAGTACTTC. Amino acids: CASSSPLLAEGAKNIQYF.